This T cell receptor beta chain was sequenced in a study of blood T cells in healthy people across ages (dated by TCRdb to about 2015). Study-wide context: In model experiments, template switching captured about one uniquely barcoded TCR beta cDNA molecule for every two T cells. To avoid experimental bias, donors of different ages were randomly spread across the sequencing lanes. Four age groups were formed from the donors: young (average around 15 years), middle-aged (around 39), aged (under 70) and long-lived (82). Two additional independent replicas of 1 million unique cDNA reads from the same blood draw were analyzed for two donors (one aged 18 to 29 and one aged 80 or older). The study measured age-related changes in TCR beta repertoire diversity using deep sequencing normalized with unique cDNA molecular identifiers.

Per the germline V gene, MGHRA is the CDR1 and YSYEKL is the CDR2. The CDR3 numbers 15 residues from cysteine through phenylalanine. Of the read, only the CDR3 DNA is kept; its 45 bases are in frame from base 1. V drops 1 base and J drops 4 bases, leaving 10 bases in between. Systemically healthy Caucasian individuals from Russia, roughly 40 in total and aged about 6 to 100 years, were included as donors. Roughly 9 milliliters of peripheral blood were drawn from each donor into EDTA-treated Vacutainer tubes. Ficoll-Paque density-gradient centrifugation was used to isolate PBMCs, with at least 7 million per sample. Trizol reagent was used to extract total RNA from PBMCs, with at least 6 micrograms per sample. For every donor, flow cytometry on a PBMC aliquot measured the percentage of naive CD45RAhigh/CD27high T cells. Library creation used 5' RACE. The data were produced on an Illumina HiSeq 2500. A second PCR of roughly 6 to 11 cycles was run with a J-beta primer mix and a sample-barcoded 5' primer. A unique molecular identifier was introduced onto each TCR beta cDNA molecule by a template-switch 5' adaptor carrying 12 random nucleotides. Each sample yielded at least 3 million CDR3-containing paired-end reads. All of the RNA was converted into first-strand cDNA using the Mint cDNA synthesis kit, with a TRBC-specific oligonucleotide serving as the primer. Following uracil-DNA glycosylase treatment, a first 18-cycle PCR with universal primers M1SS and BC2_uni_R was performed on all cDNA. The original pipeline was this. For normalization, 1 million high-quality reads were randomly selected from each sample, with every read carrying a distinct molecular identifier. Reads with shared molecular identifiers were discarded instead of being binned into consensus sequences. MiTCR, with a Q25 quality threshold and the strictest error-elimination algorithm, was used for CDR3 identification, clonotype clustering and error correction. A nonparametric unseen species model with Euler transformation was used to estimate a lower bound on total TCR beta diversity. Using fastp trimming at Q25 and MiXCR clonotype assembly, TCRdb reanalyzed the public sequencing data and kept in-frame beta chains. Identical CDR3 proteins give one entry, which carries the most common genes and DNA. The V and J calls here are based on TCRdb, not the publication. The sample table records over a million distinct CDR3 sequences; 40% to 55% of these occur just once. The ten top clones hold approximately 17% of the sample.

This clonotype was seen at least ten times. Its antigen is still unknown. Per-base quality was not reported, and no clone a single base away is much larger than it. Beyond this particular receptor, the publication reports: As age increased, observed TCR beta diversity per million T cells dropped in a roughly linear way, and a significant reduction was already evident by age about 40. Compared with the aged group, the long-lived group had more naive CD4+ T cells, fewer expanded clones and increased TCR diversity, a pattern suggesting age selection. There was a strong correlation between observed TCR beta diversity and the percentage of naive T cells measured by flow cytometry. The CMV infection status of donors was not known, potentially confounding age-related changes in expanded clonotypes. Total diversity estimates from one million sequenced T cells were considered lower bounds and underestimates. Since profiling was done on bulk unsorted PBMCs, naive and antigen-experienced compartments could not be conclusively compared.

The specimen was blood. This chain is built from TRBV4-1 and TRBJ1-4; tentative D gene TRBD1, with 6 bases matching. The clonotype was recovered from an older woman in good health. The nucleotide sequence is given as TGCGCCAGCAGCCAAGGACAGGCGATTAATGAAAAACTGTTTTTT. It translates to CASSQGQAINEKLFF.